This TCR beta chain comes out of a study of T cells after yellow fever vaccination. Study-level information: Each low-cell-number fraction was prepared by means of SMART-Seq v4 Ultra Low Input. Study-wide findings and caveats: Clones that expanded after primary vaccination mostly reappeared after the booster (96% CD4, approximately 85% CD8). Researchers noted that a small share of clonotypes showed up in both CD4 and CD8 compartments.

This clonotype was observed a few times. The antigen is not known. V lost 6 bases to trimming and J lost 0 bases, with 18 bases between them. The CDR3 has 17 residues. The V gene's germline CDR1 is SEHNR and CDR2 FQNEAQ (reference sequence). The study made its TCR cDNA through 5'RACE template switching. That step introduced a universal primer site along with UMIs. TCRdb re-called the 5' RACE reads through MiXCR, storing one row per CDR3 protein. This sample has about 350,000 distinct CDR3 sequences, with roughly 4.3% found just once. This material consisted of PBMCs, taken 5 days after the yellow fever booster vaccination. The rearrangement joins TRBV7-9 to TRBJ2-1; D possibly corresponds to TRBD1 (5 bases). The receptor's source is a man in his late teens or twenties who received the YFV17D yellow fever vaccine. The CDR3 nucleotides are TGTGCCAGCAGTCCATTGGGGCGCCGAAGCTCCTACAATGAGCAGTTCTTC. This sequence encodes CASSPLGRRSSYNEQFF.